This T cell receptor beta chain comes out of a study of blood T cell repertoires in COVID-19. Study summary: Specimens from acute and convalescent COVID-19 originated in the United States, Italy and Spain. PBMCs, B-cell-depleted T cells, or T cells provided the cDNA or gDNA that made up the material.

As originally analysed: Amplifying reference gene primers gave estimates of nucleated cell counts. Data came from immunoSEQ multiplex PCR; TCRdb stores just in-frame clones and leaves some out. V and J calls and clone size are as listed in that table; D and trimming were resolved from the DNA. This table holds roughly 150,000 clones, approximately 91% found once. Seattle's enrolled individuals joined amid active infection and were then monitored longitudinally. Sequences were obtained from peripheral blood. The receptor was isolated from a man younger than 35 with COVID-19, enrolled during active disease.

The CDR3 DNA is TGCGCCAGCAGCCAGGGGGGGACACCGAACACTGAAGCTTTCTTT. As protein: CASSQGGTPNTEAFF. The chain recombines TRBV4-3 with TRBJ1-1, with TRBD1 as a possible D gene (6 bases). The CDR3 loop spans 15 amino acids. Trimming removed 3 bases from V and 1 base from J, with 12 bases in between. Per the germline V gene, CDR1 is LGHNA and CDR2 is YSLEER.